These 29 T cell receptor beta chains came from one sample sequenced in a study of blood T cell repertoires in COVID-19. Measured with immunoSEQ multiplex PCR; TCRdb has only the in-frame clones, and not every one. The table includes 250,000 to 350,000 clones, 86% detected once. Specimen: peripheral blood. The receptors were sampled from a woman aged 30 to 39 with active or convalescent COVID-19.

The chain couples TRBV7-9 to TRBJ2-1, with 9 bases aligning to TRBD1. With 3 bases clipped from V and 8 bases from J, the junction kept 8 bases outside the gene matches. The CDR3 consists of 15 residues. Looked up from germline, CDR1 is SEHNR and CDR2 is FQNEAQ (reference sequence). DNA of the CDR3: TGTGCCAGCAGCTTGGGACAGGGAATATGGGATGAGCAGTTCTTC. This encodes CASSLGQGIWDEQFF.

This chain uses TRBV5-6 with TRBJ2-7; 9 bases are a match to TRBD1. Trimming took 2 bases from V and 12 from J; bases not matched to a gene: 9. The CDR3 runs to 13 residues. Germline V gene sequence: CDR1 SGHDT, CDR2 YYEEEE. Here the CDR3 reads CASSFADRGVRYF. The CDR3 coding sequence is TGTGCCAGCAGCTTTGCTGACAGGGGGGTTCGGTACTTC.

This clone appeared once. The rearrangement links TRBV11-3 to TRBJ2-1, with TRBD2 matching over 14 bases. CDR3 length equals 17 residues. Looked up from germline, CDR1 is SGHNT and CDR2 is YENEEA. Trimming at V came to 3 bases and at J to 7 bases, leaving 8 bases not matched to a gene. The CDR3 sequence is CASSLTSGGADENEQFF. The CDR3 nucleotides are TGTGCCAGCAGCTTGACTAGCGGGGGGGCGGACGAAAATGAGCAGTTCTTC.

In DNA, the CDR3 is TGTGCCAGCAGGCACGGTGGTTATAGCAATCAGCCCCAGCATTTT. This sequence encodes CASRHGGYSNQPQHF. The rearrangement links TRBV6-6 to TRBJ1-5; D remains ambiguous. Trimming cost V 6 bases and J 0 bases, with 12 bases left between them. Per germline, CDR1 MNHNY and CDR2 SVGAGI (reference sequence). The CDR3 is 15 residues long.

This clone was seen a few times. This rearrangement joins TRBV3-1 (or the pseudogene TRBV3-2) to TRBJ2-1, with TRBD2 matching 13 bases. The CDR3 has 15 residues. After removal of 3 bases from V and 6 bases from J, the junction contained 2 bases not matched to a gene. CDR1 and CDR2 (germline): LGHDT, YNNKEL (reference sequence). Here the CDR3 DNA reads TGTGCCAGCAGCCAGGGACTAGCGGGGTTCAATGAGCAGTTCTTC. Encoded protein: CASSQGLAGFNEQFF.

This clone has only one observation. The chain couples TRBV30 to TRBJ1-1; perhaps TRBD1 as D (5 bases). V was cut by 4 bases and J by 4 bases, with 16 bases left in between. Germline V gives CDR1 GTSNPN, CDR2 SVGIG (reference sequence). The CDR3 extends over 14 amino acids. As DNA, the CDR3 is TGTGCCTGGAACGAAGACTTAAGGGGCACTGAAGCTTTCTTT. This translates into CAWNEDLRGTEAFF. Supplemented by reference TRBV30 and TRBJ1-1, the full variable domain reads SQTIHQWPATLVQPVGSPLSLECTVEGTSNPNLYWYRQAAGRGLQLLFYSVGIGQISSEVPQNLSASRPQDRQFILSSKKLLLSDSGFYLCAWNEDLRGTEAFFGQGTRLTVV.

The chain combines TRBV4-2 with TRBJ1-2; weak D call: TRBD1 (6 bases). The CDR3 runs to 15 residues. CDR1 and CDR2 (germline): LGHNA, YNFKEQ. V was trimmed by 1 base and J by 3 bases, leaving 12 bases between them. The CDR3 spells CASSQAAGVDYGYTF. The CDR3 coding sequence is TGTGCCAGCAGCCAAGCCGCAGGGGTGGACTATGGCTACACCTTC.

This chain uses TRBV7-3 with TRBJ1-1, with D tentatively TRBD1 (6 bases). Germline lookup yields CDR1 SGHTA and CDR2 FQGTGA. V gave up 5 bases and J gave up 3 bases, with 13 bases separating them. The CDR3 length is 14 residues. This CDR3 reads CASSPAPGDTEAFF. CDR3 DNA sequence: TGTGCCAGCAGCCCCGCGCCAGGGGACACTGAAGCTTTCTTT.

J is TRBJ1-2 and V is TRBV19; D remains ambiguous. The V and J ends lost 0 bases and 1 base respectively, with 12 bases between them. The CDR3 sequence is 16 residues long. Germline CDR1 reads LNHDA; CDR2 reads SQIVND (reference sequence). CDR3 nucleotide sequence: TGTGCCAGTAGTATAGACGGAAGCCGACATAACTATGGCTACACCTTC. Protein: CASSIDGSRHNYGYTF.

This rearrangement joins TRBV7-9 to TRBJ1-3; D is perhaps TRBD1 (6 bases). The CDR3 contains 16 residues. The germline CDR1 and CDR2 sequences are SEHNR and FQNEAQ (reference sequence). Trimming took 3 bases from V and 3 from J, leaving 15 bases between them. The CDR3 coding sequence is TGTGCCAGCAGCTTTTCGACAGGAGGAATTGGAAACACCATATATTTT. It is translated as CASSFSTGGIGNTIYF. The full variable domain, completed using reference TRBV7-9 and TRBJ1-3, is DTGVSQNPRHKITKRGQNVTFRCDPISEHNRLYWYRQTLGQGPEFLTYFQNEAQLEKSRLLSDRFSAERPKGSFSTLEIQRTEQGDSAMYLCASSFSTGGIGNTIYFGEGSWLTVV.

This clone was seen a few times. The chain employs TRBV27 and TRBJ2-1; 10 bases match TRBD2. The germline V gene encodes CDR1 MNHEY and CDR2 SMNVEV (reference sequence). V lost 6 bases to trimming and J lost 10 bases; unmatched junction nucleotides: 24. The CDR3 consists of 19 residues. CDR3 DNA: TGTGCCAGCAGCCCCCTGCGGCTAGCGGGGGTCCAAACCCCGCAAGAGCAGTTCTTC. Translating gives CASSPLRLAGVQTPQEQFF.

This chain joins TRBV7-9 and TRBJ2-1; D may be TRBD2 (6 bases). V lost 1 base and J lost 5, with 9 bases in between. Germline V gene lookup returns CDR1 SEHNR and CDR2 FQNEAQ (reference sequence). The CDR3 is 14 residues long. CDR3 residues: CASSLGGGDNEQFF. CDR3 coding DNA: TGTGCCAGCAGCTTAGGAGGAGGGGACAATGAGCAGTTCTTC.

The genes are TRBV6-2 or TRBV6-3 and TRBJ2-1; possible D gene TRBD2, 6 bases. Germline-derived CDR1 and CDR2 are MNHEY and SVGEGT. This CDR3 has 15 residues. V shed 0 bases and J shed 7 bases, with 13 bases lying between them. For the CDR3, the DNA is TGTGCCAGCAGTTACTCGCGGGGTCTCGGGAATGAGCAGTTCTTC. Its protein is CASSYSRGLGNEQFF.

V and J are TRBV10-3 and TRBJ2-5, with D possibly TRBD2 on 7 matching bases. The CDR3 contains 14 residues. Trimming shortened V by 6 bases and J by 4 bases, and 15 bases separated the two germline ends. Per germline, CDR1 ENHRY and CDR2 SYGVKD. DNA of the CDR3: TGTGCCATCAGCGGGACGGGGGGCCGAGAGACCCAGTACTTC. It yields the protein CAISGTGGRETQYF.

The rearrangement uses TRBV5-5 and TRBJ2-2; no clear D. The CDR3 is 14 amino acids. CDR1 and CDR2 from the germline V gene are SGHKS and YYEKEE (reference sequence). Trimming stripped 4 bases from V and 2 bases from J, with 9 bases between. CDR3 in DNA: TGTGCCAGCAGCCTACGGGTAAACACCGGGGAGCTGTTTTTT. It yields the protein CASSLRVNTGELFF.

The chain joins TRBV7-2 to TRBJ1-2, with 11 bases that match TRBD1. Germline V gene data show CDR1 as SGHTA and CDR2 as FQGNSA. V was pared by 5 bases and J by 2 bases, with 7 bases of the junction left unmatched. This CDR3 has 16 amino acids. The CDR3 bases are TGTGCCAGCAGCGGCAAACGGGACAGGGGGAACTATGGCTACACCTTC. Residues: CASSGKRDRGNYGYTF.

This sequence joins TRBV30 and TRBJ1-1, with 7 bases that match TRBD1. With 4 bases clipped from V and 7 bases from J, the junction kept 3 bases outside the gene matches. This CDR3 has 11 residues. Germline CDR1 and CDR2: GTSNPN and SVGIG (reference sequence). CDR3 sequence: CAWIYRGEAFF. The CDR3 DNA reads TGTGCCTGGATATACAGGGGTGAAGCTTTCTTT.

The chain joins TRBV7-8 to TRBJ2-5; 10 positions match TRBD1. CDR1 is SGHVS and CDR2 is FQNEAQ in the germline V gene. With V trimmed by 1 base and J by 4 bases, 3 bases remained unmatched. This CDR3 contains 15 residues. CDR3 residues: CASSLEDRGRETQYF. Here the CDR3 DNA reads TGTGCCAGCAGCTTAGAGGACAGGGGGAGAGAGACCCAGTACTTC. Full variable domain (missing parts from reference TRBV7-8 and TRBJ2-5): GAGVSQSPRYKVAKRGQDVALRCDPISGHVSLFWYQQALGQGPEFLTYFQNEAQLDKSGLPSDRFFAERPEGSVSTLKIQRTQQEDSAVYLCASSLEDRGRETQYFGPGTRLLVL.

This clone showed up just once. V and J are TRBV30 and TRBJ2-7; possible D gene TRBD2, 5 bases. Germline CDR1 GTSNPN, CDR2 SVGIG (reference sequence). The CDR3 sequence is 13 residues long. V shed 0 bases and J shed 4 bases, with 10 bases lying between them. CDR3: CAWSVRRSYEQYF. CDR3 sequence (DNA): TGTGCCTGGAGTGTACGGAGGTCGTACGAGCAGTACTTC.

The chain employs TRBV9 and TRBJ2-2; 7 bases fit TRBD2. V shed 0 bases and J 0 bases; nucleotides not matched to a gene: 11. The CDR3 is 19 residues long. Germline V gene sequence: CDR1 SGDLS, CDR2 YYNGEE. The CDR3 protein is CASSVEGGLAASNTGELFF. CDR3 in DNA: TGTGCCAGCAGCGTAGAAGGAGGGCTAGCGGCATCGAACACCGGGGAGCTGTTTTTT.

The CDR3 DNA sequence: TGTGCCAGCAGCGTATCTCCGAACAGTTACCTTGGTGGCTACACCTTC. It specifies CASSVSPNSYLGGYTF. The rearrangement links TRBV9 to TRBJ1-2, with D unresolved. The CDR3 is made up of 16 amino acids. CDR1 SGDLS and CDR2 YYNGEE come from the germline V gene. V lost 1 base and J lost 7, with 20 bases in between.

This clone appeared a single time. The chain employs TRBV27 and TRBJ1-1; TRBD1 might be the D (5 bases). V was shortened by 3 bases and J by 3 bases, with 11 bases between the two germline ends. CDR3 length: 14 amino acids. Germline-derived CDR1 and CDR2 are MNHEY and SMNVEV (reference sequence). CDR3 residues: CASSFVGGDTEAFF. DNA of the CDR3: TGTGCCAGCAGTTTTGTGGGGGGGGACACTGAAGCTTTCTTT.

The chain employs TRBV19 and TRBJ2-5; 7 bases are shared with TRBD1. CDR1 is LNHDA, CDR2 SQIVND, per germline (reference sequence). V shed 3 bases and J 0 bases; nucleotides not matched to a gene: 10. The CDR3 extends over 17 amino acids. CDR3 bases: TGTGCCAGTAGTATTAGGTCGGGACAGACTTACCAAGAGACCCAGTACTTC. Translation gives CASSIRSGQTYQETQYF.

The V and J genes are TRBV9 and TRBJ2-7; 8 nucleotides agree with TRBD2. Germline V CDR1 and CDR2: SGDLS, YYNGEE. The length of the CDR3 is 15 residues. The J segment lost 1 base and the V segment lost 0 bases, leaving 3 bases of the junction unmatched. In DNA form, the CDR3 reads TGTGCCAGCAGCGTAGCTAGCGGGTTGTCCTACGAGCAGTACTTC. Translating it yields CASSVASGLSYEQYF. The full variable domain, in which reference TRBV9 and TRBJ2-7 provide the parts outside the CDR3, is DSGVTQTPKHLITATGQRVTLRCSPRSGDLSVYWYQQSLDQGLQFLIQYYNGEERAKGNILERFSAQQFPDLHSELNLSSLELGDSALYFCASSVASGLSYEQYFGPGTRLTVT.

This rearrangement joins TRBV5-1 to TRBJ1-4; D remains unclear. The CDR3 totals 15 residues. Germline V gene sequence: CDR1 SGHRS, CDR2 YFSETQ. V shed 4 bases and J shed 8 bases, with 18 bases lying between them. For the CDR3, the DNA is TGCGCCAGCAGCCCCACCGGACCCAGCGGGGAAAAACTGTTTTTT. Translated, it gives CASSPTGPSGEKLFF.

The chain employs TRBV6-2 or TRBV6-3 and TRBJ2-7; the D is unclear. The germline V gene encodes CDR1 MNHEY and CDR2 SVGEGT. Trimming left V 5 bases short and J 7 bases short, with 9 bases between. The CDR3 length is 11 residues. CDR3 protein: CASSRPGEQYF. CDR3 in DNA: TGTGCCAGCAGTCGTCCCGGGGAGCAGTACTTC.

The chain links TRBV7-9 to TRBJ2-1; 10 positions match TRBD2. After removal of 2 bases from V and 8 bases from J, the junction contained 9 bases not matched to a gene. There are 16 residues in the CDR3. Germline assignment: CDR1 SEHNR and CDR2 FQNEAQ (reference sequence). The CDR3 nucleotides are TGTGCCAGCAGCTTAATCGAGCGGGGGGGCCAGTATGAGCAGTTCTTC. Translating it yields CASSLIERGGQYEQFF.

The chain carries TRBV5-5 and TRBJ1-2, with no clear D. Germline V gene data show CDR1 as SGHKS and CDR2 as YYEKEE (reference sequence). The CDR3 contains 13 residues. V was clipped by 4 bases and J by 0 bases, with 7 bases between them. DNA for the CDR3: TGTGCCAGCAGCGCCGGAGCTAACTATGGCTACACCTTC. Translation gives CASSAGANYGYTF.

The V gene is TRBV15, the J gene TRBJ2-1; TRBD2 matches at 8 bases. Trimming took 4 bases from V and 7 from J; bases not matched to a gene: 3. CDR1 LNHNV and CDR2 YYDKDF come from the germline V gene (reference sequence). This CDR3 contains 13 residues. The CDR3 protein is CATSIGGGNEQFF. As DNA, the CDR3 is TGTGCCACCAGCATCGGGGGGGGAAATGAGCAGTTCTTC. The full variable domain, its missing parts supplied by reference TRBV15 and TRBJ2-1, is DAMVIQNPRYQVTQFGKPVTLSCSQTLNHNVMYWYQQKSSQAPKLLFHYYDKDFNNEADTPDNFQSRRPNTSFCFLDIRSPGLGDTAMYLCATSIGGGNEQFFGPGTRLTVL.